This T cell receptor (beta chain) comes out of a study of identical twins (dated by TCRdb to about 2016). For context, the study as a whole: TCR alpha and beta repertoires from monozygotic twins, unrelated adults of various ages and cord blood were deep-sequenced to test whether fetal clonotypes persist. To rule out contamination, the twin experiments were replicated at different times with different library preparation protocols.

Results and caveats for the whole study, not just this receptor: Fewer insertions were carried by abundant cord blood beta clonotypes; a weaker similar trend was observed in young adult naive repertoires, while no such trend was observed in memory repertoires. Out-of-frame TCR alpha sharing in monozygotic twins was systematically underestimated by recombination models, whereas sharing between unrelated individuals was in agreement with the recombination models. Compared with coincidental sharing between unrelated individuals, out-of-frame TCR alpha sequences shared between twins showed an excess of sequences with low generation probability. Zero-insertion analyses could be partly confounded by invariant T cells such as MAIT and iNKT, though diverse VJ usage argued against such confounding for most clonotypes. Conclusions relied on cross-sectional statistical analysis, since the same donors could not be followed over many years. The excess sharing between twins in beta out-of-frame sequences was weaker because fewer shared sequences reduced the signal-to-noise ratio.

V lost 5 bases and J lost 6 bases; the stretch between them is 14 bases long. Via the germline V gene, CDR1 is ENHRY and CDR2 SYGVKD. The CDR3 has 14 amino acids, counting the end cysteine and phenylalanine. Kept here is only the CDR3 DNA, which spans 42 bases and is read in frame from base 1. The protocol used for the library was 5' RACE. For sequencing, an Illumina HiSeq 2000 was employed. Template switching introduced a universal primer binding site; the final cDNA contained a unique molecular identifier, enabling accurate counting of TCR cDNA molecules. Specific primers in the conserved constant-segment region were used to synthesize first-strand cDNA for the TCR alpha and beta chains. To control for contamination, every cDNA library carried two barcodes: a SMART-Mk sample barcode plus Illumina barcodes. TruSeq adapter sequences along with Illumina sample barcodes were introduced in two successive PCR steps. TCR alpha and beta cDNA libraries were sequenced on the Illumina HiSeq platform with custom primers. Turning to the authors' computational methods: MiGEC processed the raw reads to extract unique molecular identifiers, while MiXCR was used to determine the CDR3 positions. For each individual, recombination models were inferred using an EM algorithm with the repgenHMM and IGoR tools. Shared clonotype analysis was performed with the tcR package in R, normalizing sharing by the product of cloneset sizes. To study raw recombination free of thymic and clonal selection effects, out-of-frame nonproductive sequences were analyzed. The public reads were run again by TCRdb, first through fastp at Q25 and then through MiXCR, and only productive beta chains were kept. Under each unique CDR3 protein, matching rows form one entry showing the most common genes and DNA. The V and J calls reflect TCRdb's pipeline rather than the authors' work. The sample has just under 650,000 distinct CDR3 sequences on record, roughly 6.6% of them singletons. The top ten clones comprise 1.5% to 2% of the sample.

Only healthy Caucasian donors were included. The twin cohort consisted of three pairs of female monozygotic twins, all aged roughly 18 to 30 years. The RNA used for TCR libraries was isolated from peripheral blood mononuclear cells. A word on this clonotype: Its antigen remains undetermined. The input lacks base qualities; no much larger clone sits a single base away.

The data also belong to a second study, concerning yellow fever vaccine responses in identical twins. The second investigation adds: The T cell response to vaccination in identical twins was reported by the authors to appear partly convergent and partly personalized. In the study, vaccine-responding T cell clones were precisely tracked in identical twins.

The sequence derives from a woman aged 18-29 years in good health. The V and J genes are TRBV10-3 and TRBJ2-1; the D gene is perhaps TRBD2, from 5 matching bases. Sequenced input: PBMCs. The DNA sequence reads TGTGCCATCAGTAGCGGCGAAGATCTCAATGAGCAGTTCTTC. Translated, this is CAISSGEDLNEQFF.